Given below is one TCR beta chain in context. These data are taken from a study of blood T cell repertoires in COVID-19. At the level of the study: In each case, the material was cDNA or gDNA derived from T cells, B-cell-depleted T cells, or PBMCs.

This CDR3 is built from 14 residues. V was clipped by 3 bases and J by 8 bases, with 16 bases between them. CDR1 LNHNV and CDR2 YYDKDF come from the germline V gene (reference sequence). Per the original data handling: Reference gene primer amplification gave nucleated cell count estimates. Method: immunoSEQ multiplex PCR; TCRdb's copy keeps in-frame clones and lacks some. V, J and clone size were drawn from that table, and D and trimming were deduced from the DNA. The sample has 250,000 to 350,000 clones; more than 80% are singletons. This sequence originates from a woman aged 45-60 years with COVID-19, enrolled during active disease. The sequencing sample was made of peripheral blood. J is TRBJ1-2 and V is TRBV15; tentatively, D is TRBD1 (5 bases). Written as DNA, the CDR3 is TGTGCCACCAGCAGGGACATCAGGGTCGCAGGCTACACCTTC. Encoded protein: CATSRDIRVAGYTF.